These T cell receptor beta chains were read from a single sample in a study of cytomegalovirus exposure and HLA in healthy donors. The repertoire was sequenced with immunoSEQ multiplex PCR; TCRdb's copy has only in-frame clones and lacks some. This table has roughly 63,000 clones, roughly 70% appearing once. Sequencing was performed on PBMCs. All receptors derive from a man aged 50 or older in good health and CMV-seropositive. Both conserved end residues are trimmed from each CDR3. Not every row has a clone size; where given, it reads once, few, many or a size class.

cdr3_aa	clone_size	v_call	j_call
ASSLPGNTEAF	-	TRBV7-8	TRBJ1-1
ASSYTTVKYEKLF	-	TRBV5-1	TRBJ1-4
ASSFTMNTEAF	-	TRBV6-4	TRBJ1-1
ASSETRDTYYEQY	-	TRBV10-1	TRBJ2-7
AWGGGLLTSPLH	-	TRBV30	TRBJ1-6
ASSWGGQGNQPQH	-	TRBV7-6	TRBJ1-5
ASSPRGQGLLYGYT	-	TRBV19	TRBJ1-2
AWSTGNQPQH	few	TRBV30	TRBJ1-5
ASSYSIRGSRNTIY	few	TRBV6-5	TRBJ1-3
ASSKYRGDTEAF	-	TRBV5-8	TRBJ1-1
ASSGGPGMGQGISYEQY	-	TRBV5-1	TRBJ2-7
ASSQNILQGWLDTQY	-	TRBV4-3	TRBJ2-3
ASSLLVGPQGAKNIQY	-	TRBV5-6	TRBJ2-4
ASSPLPGQANTEAF	-	TRBV4-2	TRBJ1-1
ASSPLPTIRGGQPQH	-	TRBV28	TRBJ1-5
ASSNGGANTGELF	-	TRBV5-4	TRBJ2-2
ASSVVGALQETQY	-	TRBV9	TRBJ2-5
ASSEGRSERQPQH	few	TRBV6-1	TRBJ1-5
ASSYFGVNTGELF	-	TRBV6-5	TRBJ2-2
ASSLGSERWSGANVLT	-	TRBV7-2	TRBJ2-6
ATSRDSGSYNEQF	-	TRBV15	TRBJ2-1
ASSFVLGGMNTEAF	-	TRBV5-1	TRBJ1-1
ASSFGTGNYQPQH	-	TRBV2	TRBJ1-5